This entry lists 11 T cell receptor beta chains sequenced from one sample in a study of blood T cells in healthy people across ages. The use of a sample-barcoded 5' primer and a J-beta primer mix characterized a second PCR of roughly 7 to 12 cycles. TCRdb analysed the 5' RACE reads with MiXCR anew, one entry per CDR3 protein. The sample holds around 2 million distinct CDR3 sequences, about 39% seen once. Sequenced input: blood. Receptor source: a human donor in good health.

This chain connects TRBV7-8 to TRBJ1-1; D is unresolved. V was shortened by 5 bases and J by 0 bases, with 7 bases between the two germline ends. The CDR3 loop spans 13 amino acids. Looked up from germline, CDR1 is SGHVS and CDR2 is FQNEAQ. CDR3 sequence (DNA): TGTGCCAGCAGCAAGCACATGAACACTGAAGCTTTCTTT. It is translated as CASSKHMNTEAFF.

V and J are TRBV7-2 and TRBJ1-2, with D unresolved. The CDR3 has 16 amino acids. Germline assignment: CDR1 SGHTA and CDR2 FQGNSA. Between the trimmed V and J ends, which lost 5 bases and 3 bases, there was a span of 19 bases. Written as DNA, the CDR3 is TGTGCCAGCAGCCCAATTGCGGGTCGTGGGCACTATGGCTACACCTTC. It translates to CASSPIAGRGHYGYTF.

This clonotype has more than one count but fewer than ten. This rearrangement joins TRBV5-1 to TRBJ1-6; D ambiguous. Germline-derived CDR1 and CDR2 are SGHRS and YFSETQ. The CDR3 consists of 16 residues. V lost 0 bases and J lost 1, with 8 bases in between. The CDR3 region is CASSLEGNSYNSPLHF. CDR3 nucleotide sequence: TGCGCCAGCAGCTTGGAAGGGAATTCCTATAATTCACCCCTCCACTTT. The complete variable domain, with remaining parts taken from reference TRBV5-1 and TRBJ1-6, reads KAGVTQTPRYLIKTRGQQVTLSCSPISGHRSVSWYQQTPGQGLQFLFEYFSETQRNKGNFPGRFSGRQFSNSRSEMNVSTLELGDSALYLCASSLEGNSYNSPLHFGNGTRLTVT.

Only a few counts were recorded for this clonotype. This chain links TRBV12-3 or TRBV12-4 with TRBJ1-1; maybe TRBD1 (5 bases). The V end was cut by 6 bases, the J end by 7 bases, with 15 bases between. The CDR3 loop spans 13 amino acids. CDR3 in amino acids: CASSSSGAGEAFF. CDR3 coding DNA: TGTGCCAGCAGCTCCAGCGGGGCAGGTGAAGCTTTCTTT.

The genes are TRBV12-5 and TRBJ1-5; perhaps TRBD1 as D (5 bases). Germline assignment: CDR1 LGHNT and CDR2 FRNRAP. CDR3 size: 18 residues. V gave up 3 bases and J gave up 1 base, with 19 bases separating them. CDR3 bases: TGTGCTAGTGGTTTTCTTTCTGGGTGGCAGGGCAGCAATCAGCCCCAGCATTTT. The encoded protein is CASGFLSGWQGSNQPQHF. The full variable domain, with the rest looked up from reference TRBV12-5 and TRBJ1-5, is DARVTQTPRHKVTEMGQEVTMRCQPILGHNTVFWYRQTMMQGLELLAYFRNRAPLDDSGMPKDRFSAEMPDATLATLKIQPSEPRDSAVYFCASGFLSGWQGSNQPQHFGDGTRLSIL.

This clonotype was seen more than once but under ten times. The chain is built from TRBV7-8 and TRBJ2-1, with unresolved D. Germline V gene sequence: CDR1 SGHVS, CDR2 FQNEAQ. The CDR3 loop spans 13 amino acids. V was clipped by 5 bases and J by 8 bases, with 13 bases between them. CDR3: CASSQARLDEQFF. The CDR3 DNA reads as TGTGCCAGCAGCCAAGCGAGGTTAGATGAGCAGTTCTTC.

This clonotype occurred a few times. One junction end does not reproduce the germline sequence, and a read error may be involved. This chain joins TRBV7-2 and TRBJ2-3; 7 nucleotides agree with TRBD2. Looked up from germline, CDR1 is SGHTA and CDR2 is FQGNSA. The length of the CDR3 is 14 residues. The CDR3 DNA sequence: TGTGCCAGCAGCCTCGGGACTATCACAGATGCGCAGTATTTT. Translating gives CASSLGTITDAQYF.

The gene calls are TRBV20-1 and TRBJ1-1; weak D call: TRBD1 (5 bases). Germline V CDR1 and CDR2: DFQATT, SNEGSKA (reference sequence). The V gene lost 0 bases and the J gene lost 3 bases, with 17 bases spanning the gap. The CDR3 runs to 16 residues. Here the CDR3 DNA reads TGCAGTGCTAGAGATTCTGGGGCAGGGTGGTACACTGAAGCTTTCTTT. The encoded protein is CSARDSGAGWYTEAFF.

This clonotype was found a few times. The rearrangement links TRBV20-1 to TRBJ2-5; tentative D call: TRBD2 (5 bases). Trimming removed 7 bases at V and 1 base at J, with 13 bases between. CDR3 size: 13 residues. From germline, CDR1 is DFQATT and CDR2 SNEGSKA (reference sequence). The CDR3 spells CSVSGRGQETQYF. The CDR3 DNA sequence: TGCAGTGTCAGTGGTCGGGGCCAAGAGACCCAGTACTTC.

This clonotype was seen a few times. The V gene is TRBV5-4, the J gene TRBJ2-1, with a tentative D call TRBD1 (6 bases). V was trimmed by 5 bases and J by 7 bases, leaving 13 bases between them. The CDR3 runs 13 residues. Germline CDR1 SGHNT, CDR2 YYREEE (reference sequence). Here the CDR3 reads CASRVGGTNEQFF. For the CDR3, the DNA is TGTGCCAGCAGAGTAGGGGGTACGAATGAGCAGTTCTTC.

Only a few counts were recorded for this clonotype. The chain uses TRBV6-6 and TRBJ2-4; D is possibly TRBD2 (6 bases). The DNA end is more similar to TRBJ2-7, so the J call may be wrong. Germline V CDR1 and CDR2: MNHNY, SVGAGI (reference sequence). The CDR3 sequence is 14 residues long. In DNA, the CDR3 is TGTGCCAGCAGTTACGGGGGGAGGACCTACGAGCAGTACTTC. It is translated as CASSYGGRTYEQYF.